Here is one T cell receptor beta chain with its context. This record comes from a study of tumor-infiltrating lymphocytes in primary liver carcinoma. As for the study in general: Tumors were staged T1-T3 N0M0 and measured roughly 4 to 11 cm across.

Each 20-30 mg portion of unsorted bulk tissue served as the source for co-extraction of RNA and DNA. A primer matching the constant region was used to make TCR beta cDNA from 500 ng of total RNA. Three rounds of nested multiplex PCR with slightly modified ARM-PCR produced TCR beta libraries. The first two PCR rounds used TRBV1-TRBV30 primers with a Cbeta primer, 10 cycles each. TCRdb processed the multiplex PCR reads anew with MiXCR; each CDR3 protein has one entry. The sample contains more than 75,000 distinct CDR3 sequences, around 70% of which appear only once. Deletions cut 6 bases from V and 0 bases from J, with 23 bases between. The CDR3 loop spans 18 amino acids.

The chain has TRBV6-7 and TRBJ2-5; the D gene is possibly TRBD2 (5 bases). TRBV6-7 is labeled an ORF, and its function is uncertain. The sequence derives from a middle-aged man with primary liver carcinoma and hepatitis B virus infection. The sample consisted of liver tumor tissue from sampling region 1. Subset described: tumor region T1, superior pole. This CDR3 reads CASSRFGTAAWYQETQYF. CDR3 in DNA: TGTGCCAGCAGCCGATTTGGAACAGCGGCCTGGTACCAAGAGACCCAGTACTTC.